This TCR beta chain was captured in a study of cytomegalovirus exposure and HLA in healthy donors. Regarding the study as a whole: Later analysis identified a missense DCLRE1C variant that was linked to TCR beta V- and J-gene trimming.

Comments on this clone: The antigen is undetermined.

Germline lookup yields CDR1 MNHEY and CDR2 SMNVEV (reference sequence). V dropped 6 bases and J dropped 7 bases, with 13 bases sitting between them. The CDR3 runs to 12 residues. With 60 Vbeta and 13 Jbeta primers, the PCR was carried out. Clones were sequenced by immunoSEQ multiplex PCR, and TCRdb holds only the in-frame ones, with some missing. The table includes 150,000 to 200,000 clones, approximately 80% detected once. Sequenced material: PBMCs. The sequence was obtained from a woman aged 25 to 39 in good health and CMV-seropositive. The V and J genes are TRBV27 and TRBJ2-7; D might be TRBD2 (5 bases). The CDR3 is CASRDTSKEQYF. The CDR3 DNA reads TGTGCCAGCAGGGATACTAGTAAGGAGCAGTACTTC.